The next 10 T cell receptor beta chains were all read from a single sample in a study of control samples from healthy donors and cancer patients. TCRdb's copy holds only in-frame clones and misses some; the assay was immunoSEQ multiplex PCR. The sample carries some 120,000 clones, approximately 92% recorded once. The sample taken for sequencing was PBMCs. Source of these receptors: an elderly man with head and neck cancer.

The V and J genes are TRBV19 and TRBJ1-5; possibly TRBD1 for D (5 bases). The CDR3 contains 17 residues. Trimming shortened V by 6 bases and J by 4 bases, and 22 bases separated the two germline ends. Germline V lookup: CDR1 LNHDA, CDR2 SQIVND (reference sequence). The CDR3 is CASSGALFGIGNQPQHF. The CDR3 DNA follows: TGTGCCAGTAGCGGGGCTCTCTTCGGGATTGGGAATCAGCCCCAGCATTTT.

This chain uses TRBV18 with TRBJ1-3; tentatively, D is TRBD1 (6 bases). Germline CDR1 reads KGHSH; CDR2 reads LQKENI. The V and J ends lost 3 bases and 2 bases respectively, with 14 bases between them. This CDR3 comprises 16 residues. CDR3 in amino acids: CASSPLGTGPGNTIYF. The DNA of the CDR3 is TGTGCCAGCTCACCCCTCGGAACAGGGCCTGGAAACACCATATATTTT.

The chain couples TRBV21-1 to TRBJ1-2; TRBD1, the table's D call, lacks a check against the DNA. TRBV21-1 constitutes a pseudogene. The CDR3 length is 13 residues. In nucleotides, the CDR3 is TGTGCCAGCTGCGGGACAGGGACTTGTGGCTACACCTTC. It is translated as CASCGTGTCGYTF.

The V and J genes are TRBV5-4 and TRBJ2-7, with TRBD1 matching over 7 bases. The CDR3 contains 14 residues. V shed 4 bases and J 4 bases; nucleotides not matched to a gene: 8. Looked up from germline, CDR1 is SGHNT and CDR2 is YYREEE (reference sequence). Here the CDR3 reads CASSLRQGPYEQYF. CDR3 in DNA: TGTGCCAGCAGCCTTCGACAGGGCCCATACGAGCAGTACTTC.

Here the CDR3 reads CASSLIRQSTDTQYF. The CDR3 DNA sequence: TGTGCCAGCAGCTTGATTAGGCAGAGCACAGATACGCAGTATTTT. The chain is built from TRBV5-4 and TRBJ2-3; the D is unclear. V was shortened by 1 base and J by 0 bases, with 9 bases between the two germline ends. Germline CDR1 and CDR2: SGHNT and YYREEE (reference sequence). The CDR3 loop spans 15 amino acids.

The chain couples TRBV27 to TRBJ1-1; 8 bases line up with TRBD1. The V gene's germline CDR1 is MNHEY and CDR2 SMNVEV (reference sequence). The CDR3 sequence is 17 residues long. The V segment lost 5 bases and the J segment 1 base; nucleotides outside the gene matches: 12. In nucleotides, the CDR3 is TGTGCCAGCAGTCGAGGACAGGGATGGGACGCGAACACTGAAGCTTTCTTT. This translates into CASSRGQGWDANTEAFF.

The chain joins TRBV30 to TRBJ1-3; D is ambiguous. With 0 bases removed from V and 2 bases from J, the gap between germline ends came to 11 bases. The germline V gene has CDR1 GTSNPN and CDR2 SVGIG (reference sequence). The CDR3 spans 15 residues. The CDR3 DNA is TGTGCCTGGAGTGTACAAGCCCTTACTGGAAACACCATATATTTT. The encoded protein is CAWSVQALTGNTIYF.

The gene calls are TRBV18 and TRBJ1-5; the match to TRBD1 covers 7 bases. CDR1 is KGHSH, CDR2 LQKENI, per germline. This CDR3 is 16 amino acids long. The trim removed 5 bases at V and 4 bases at J, leaving 11 bases unmatched. CDR3 sequence: CASSSSAGGGNQPQHF. DNA for the CDR3: TGTGCCAGCTCATCTTCAGCAGGGGGAGGGAATCAGCCCCAGCATTTT.

This chain joins TRBV2 and TRBJ1-6, with D perhaps matching TRBD1 (6 bases). Germline V gives CDR1 SNHLY, CDR2 FYNNEI. Trimming shortened V by 6 bases and J by 7 bases, and 10 bases separated the two germline ends. The CDR3 has 13 amino acids. CDR3 amino acids: CASRRGLNSPLHF. The CDR3 DNA reads TGTGCCAGCAGGCGGGGGCTAAATTCACCCCTCCACTTT.

The rearrangement joins TRBV2 to TRBJ1-1; D uncertain. The V and J ends lost 7 bases and 1 base respectively, with 22 bases between them. Germline V CDR1 and CDR2: SNHLY, FYNNEI. This CDR3 has 17 amino acids. This chain's CDR3 is CASKAHGFREQNTEAFF. As DNA, the CDR3 is TGTGCCAGCAAAGCCCATGGGTTCCGGGAGCAGAACACTGAAGCTTTCTTT. The variable domain in full, completed from reference TRBV2 and TRBJ1-1, reads EPEVTQTPSHQVTQMGQEVILRCVPISNHLYFYWYRQILGQKVEFLVSFYNNEISEKSEIFDDQFSVERPDGSNFTLKIRSTKLEDSAMYFCASKAHGFREQNTEAFFGQGTRLTVV.